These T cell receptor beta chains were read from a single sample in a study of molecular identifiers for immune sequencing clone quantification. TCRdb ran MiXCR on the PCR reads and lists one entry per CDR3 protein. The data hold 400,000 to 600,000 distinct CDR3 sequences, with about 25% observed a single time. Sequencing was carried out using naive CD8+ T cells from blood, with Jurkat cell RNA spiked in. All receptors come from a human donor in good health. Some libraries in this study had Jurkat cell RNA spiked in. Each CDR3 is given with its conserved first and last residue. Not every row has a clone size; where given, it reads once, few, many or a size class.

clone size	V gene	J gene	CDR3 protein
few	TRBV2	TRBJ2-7	CASTWYLSVYEQYF
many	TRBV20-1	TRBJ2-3	CSASSRGGTDTQYF
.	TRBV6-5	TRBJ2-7	CASSSGKDRGLGEQYF
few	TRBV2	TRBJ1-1	CAGSFARGRNTEAFF
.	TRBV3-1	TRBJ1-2	CASSNRDVNYGYTF
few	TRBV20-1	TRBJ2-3	CSARLAGVHTQYF
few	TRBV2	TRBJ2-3	CASSEFRESTDTQYF
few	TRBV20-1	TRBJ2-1	CSASESSGYNEQFF
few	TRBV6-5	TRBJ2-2	CASSYSTAAGELFF
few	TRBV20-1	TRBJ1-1	CSAISTEGNTEAFF
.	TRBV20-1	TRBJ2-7	CSAREAAGGNILEQYF
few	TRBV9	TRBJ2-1	CASSASGGLAHEQFF
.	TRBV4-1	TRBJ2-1	CASSQMRASGYNEQFF
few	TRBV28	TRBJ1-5	CAGGGNQPQHF
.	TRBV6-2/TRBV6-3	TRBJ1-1	CASSGGQGMVMNTEAFF
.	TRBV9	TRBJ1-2	CASSGTGGHGYTF
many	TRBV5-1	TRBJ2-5	CASIFGFGDPVETQYF
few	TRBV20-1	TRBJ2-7	CSARDPRVSYEQYF
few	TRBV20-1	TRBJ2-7	CSARDQLAASYEQYF
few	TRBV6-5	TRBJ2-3	CASSYNSGADTQYF
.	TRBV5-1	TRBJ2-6	CASSLGQGNNVLTF
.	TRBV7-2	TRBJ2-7	CVSRHSWEQYF
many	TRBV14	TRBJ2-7	CASSQVFGVTHEQYF
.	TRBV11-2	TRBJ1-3	CASSLGFGGSNTIYF
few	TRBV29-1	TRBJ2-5	CSVEVTGETQYF
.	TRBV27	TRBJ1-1	CASSLSWLNTEAFF
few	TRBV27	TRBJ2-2	CASSLFLGSGELFF
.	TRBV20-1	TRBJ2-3	CSARDFSVVTGTQYF
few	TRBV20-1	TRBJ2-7	CSAPSRESSYEQYF
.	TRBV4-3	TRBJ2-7	CASSQGVPSGGDEQYF
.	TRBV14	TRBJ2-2	CASSQVLGLTGELFF
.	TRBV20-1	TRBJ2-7	CSARDMGTLYEQYF
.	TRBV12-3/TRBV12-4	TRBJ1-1	CASSTHNRDVALF
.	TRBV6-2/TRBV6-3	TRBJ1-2	CASSLSRDKGDYGYTF
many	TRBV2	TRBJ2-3	CASSGTSTDTQYF
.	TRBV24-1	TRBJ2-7	CATSDPRDPQTYEQYF
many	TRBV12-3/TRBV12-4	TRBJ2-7	CASSLYGPGYEQYF
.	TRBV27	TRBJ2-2	CASSLYPGTGYTGELFF
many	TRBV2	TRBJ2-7	CASRSGGYAFQYF
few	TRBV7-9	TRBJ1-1	CASRETGEAEAFF
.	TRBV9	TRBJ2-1	CASSGSSGKERFF
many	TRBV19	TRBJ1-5	CASTSGGQPQHF
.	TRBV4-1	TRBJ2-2	CASSMTAENTGELFF
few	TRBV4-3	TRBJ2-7	CASSQTGGDYEQYF